The present T cell receptor (beta chain) was sequenced within a study of PD-L1 blockade in urothelial cancer. Study overall: Blood samples contained a median 141,255 T cells. Study-wide results and caveats: It was durable-benefit patients whose tumor-associated blood clones expanded more at 3 weeks.

The V gene's germline CDR1 is MGHRA and CDR2 YSYEKL. V trimming: 4 bases; J trimming: 3 bases; junction bases outside the gene matches: 10. The length of the CDR3 is 16 residues. Spiking of synthetic TCR analog templates was performed in each PCR. The repertoire was sequenced with immunoSEQ multiplex PCR; TCRdb's copy has only in-frame clones and lacks some. The repertoire holds approximately 100,000 clones, with 70% to 90% as singletons. As to this clone: The antigen remains undetermined.

The patients had locally advanced or metastatic urothelial carcinoma. The rearrangement links TRBV4-1 to TRBJ2-7; 9 bases are shared with TRBD2. The clonotype comes from a man aged 45 to 65 with urothelial cancer. The sample consisted of PBMCs, taken around atezolizumab (anti-PD-L1) treatment. The DNA of the CDR3 is TGCGCCAGCAGCCCGAGACTTGTGCGGGAGGGCTACGAGCAGTACTTC. Translation: CASSPRLVREGYEQYF.